This T cell receptor (beta chain) was observed in a study of Graves' ophthalmopathy and Graves' hyperthyroidism. RNA transcripts were the source from which TCR beta CDR3 regions were amplified. After a first-round RT-PCR with HTBI primers, a second-round multiplex PCR was run. TCRdb reanalysed the multiplex PCR reads using MiXCR and keeps one entry per CDR3 protein. Of hundreds of thousands of distinct CDR3 sequences listed, approximately 39% were seen once; the top ten hold over 2.5%. Additional autoimmune diseases, uncontrolled infections, pregnancy or lactation disqualified patients. Physicians reached a diagnosis by relying on clinical symptoms, serum thyroxine, TRAb, thyroid ultrasound and orbital computed tomography. The PBMCs had their origin in 7.5 to 10 ml of fresh peripheral blood. Study-level results: Forecasting of ophthalmopathy progression by the model achieved 70.59% sensitivity and 72% to 75% specificity.

The V gene end was trimmed by 4 bases and the J gene end by 3 bases; junction bases not matched to a gene: 1. CDR1 SGHTS and CDR2 YDEGEE come from the germline V gene. The CDR3 contains 13 residues. This clonotype was picked up many times. Its matching antigen is unknown. Sequencing was performed on peripheral blood. The genes are TRBV5-8 and TRBJ2-5; TRBD2 matches 9 bases. This receptor was obtained from an adult man with Graves' ophthalmopathy. The CDR3, as DNA: TGTGCCAGCAGCGCTAGCGGGGAAGAGACCCAGTACTTC. The encoded protein is CASSASGEETQYF.